One sample yielded the 32 T cell receptor beta chains listed below, sequenced in a study of type 1 and type 2 diabetes patients. Genomic DNA was the PCR template. Amplification of the beta chain CDR3 used 30 forward and 13 reverse multiplex primers. TCRdb fed the multiplex PCR reads into MiXCR, producing one record per CDR3 protein. The sample records about 290,000 distinct CDR3 sequences, approximately 45% being singletons. Input material: peripheral blood mononuclear cells (PBMCs). All receptors derive from a man aged 18 to 30 with type 2 diabetes.

The chain joins TRBV5-1 to TRBJ1-1, with a tentative D call TRBD1 (6 bases). This CDR3 is 13 amino acids long. Per the germline V gene, CDR1 is SGHRS and CDR2 is YFSETQ. V lost 6 bases and J 1 base, leaving 10 bases between the germline ends. The CDR3 DNA is TGCGCCAGCACGGTACAGGGGAACACTGAAGCTTTCTTT. As protein: CASTVQGNTEAFF.

The chain couples TRBV6-5 to TRBJ1-5, with no clear D. CDR3 length: 13 amino acids. The V end was cut by 6 bases, the J end by 4 bases, with 10 bases between. The germline V gene encodes CDR1 MNHEY and CDR2 SVGAGI. For the CDR3, the DNA is TGTGCCAGCAGGGACGCGGGGAATCAGCCCCAGCATTTT. The encoded protein is CASRDAGNQPQHF.

V usage is TRBV4-1 and J usage is TRBJ2-6; D gene ambiguous. Trimming stripped 1 base from V and 0 bases from J, with 16 bases between. Looked up from germline, CDR1 is MGHRA and CDR2 is YSYEKL. The CDR3 spans 19 residues. As DNA, the CDR3 is TGCGCCAGCAGCCAAGGATCTGGGCGGATAAGCTCTGGGGCCAACGTCCTGACTTTC. Residues: CASSQGSGRISSGANVLTF.

This clonotype was counted a few times. This rearrangement joins TRBV14 to TRBJ2-1; D not certain. In germline, CDR1 is SGHDN, CDR2 FVKESK. V dropped 2 bases and J dropped 12 bases, with 11 bases sitting between them. CDR3 size: 12 residues. The CDR3, as DNA: TGTGCCAGCAGCCAACCCATTCGTGTGCAGTTCTTC. Its translation: CASSQPIRVQFF.

CDR3 in amino acids: CATSRDKGLEQPQYF. The CDR3 nucleotides are TGTGCCACCAGCAGAGATAAGGGGTTGGAGCAGCCCCAGTACTTC. This chain links TRBV15 with TRBJ2-5, with TRBD1 as a possible D gene (5 bases). CDR1 and CDR2 (germline): LNHNV, YYDKDF (reference sequence). Trimming removed 0 bases from V and 9 bases from J, with 17 bases in between. CDR3 length: 15 residues.

This chain uses TRBV2 with TRBJ1-2; 8 bases line up with TRBD1. V shed 8 bases and J 4 bases; nucleotides not matched to a gene: 6. Germline CDR1 reads SNHLY; CDR2 reads FYNNEI. The CDR3 runs 13 residues. CDR3 loop: CASEPGGVYGYTF. For the CDR3, the DNA is TGTGCCAGCGAGCCAGGGGGCGTCTATGGCTACACCTTC.

This clonotype was seen more than once but under ten times. The chain employs TRBV28 and TRBJ2-3; D unresolved. This CDR3 is 14 amino acids long. V lost 4 bases to trimming and J lost 0 bases, with 8 bases between them. CDR1 MDHEN and CDR2 SYDVKM come from the germline V gene. The CDR3 bases are TGTGCCAGCAGTTCCGGGCAAAGCACAGATACGCAGTATTTT. This gives the protein CASSSGQSTDTQYF.

The chain carries TRBV11-2 and TRBJ1-1; perhaps TRBD1 as D (5 bases). Germline lookup yields CDR1 SGHAT and CDR2 FQNNGV. V was cut by 5 bases and J by 8 bases, with 15 bases left in between. The CDR3 runs to 13 residues. The CDR3 region has the DNA TGTGCCAGCAGCCCGTTTCGAGGGGTAGAAGCTTTCTTT. Residues: CASSPFRGVEAFF.

The chain carries TRBV4-3 and TRBJ2-7, with D hard to call. CDR3 size: 14 residues. Germline V lookup: CDR1 LGHNA, CDR2 YSLEER. V lost 0 bases and J lost 3, with 9 bases in between. CDR3 sequence reads: CASSQEDRIYEQYF. CDR3 in DNA: TGCGCCAGCAGCCAAGAGGACCGAATCTACGAGCAGTACTTC.

A note on this clonotype: No conserved phenylalanine or tryptophan is present at the end of the CDR3, so a read error is the likely explanation. The J gene is TRBJ1-2, the V gene TRBV7-8; 8 bases fit TRBD1. From germline, CDR1 is SGHVS and CDR2 FQNEAQ. Trimming at V came to 5 bases and at J to 5 bases, leaving 10 bases not matched to a gene. The length of the CDR3 is 15 residues. CDR3 DNA: TGTGCCAGCAGCGCCGCAGGGGGCGCAGGGTATGGCTACACCTCC. Encoded protein: CASSAAGGAGYGYTS.

The chain couples TRBV7-9 to TRBJ2-2, with 11 positions matching TRBD1. Germline CDR1 is SEHNR and CDR2 is FQNEAQ (reference sequence). Trimming at V came to 7 bases and at J to 6 bases, leaving 13 bases not matched to a gene. This CDR3 is 17 amino acids long. This CDR3 is CASNPNRPGQGAGELFF. CDR3 coding DNA: TGTGCCAGCAACCCAAATCGACCGGGACAGGGGGCCGGGGAGCTGTTTTTT. Full variable domain (remainder filled in from reference TRBV7-9 and TRBJ2-2): DTGVSQNPRHKITKRGQNVTFRCDPISEHNRLYWYRQTLGQGPEFLTYFQNEAQLEKSRLLSDRFSAERPKGSFSTLEIQRTEQGDSAMYLCASNPNRPGQGAGELFFGEGSRLTVL.

The J gene is TRBJ2-3, the V gene TRBV2; tentatively, D is TRBD1 (6 bases). In germline, CDR1 is SNHLY, CDR2 FYNNEI. The CDR3 is 14 residues long. The V and J ends lost 7 bases and 6 bases respectively, with 17 bases between them. The CDR3 is CASTSRRDTDTQYF. CDR3 sequence (DNA): TGTGCCAGCACTTCCCGCCGGGACACTGATACGCAGTATTTT.

This clonotype was detected many times. J is TRBJ2-3 and V is TRBV25-1; 7 nucleotides agree with TRBD2. The CDR3 is 12 amino acids. CDR1 is MGHDK, CDR2 SYGVNS, per germline. The ends lost 4 bases at V and 8 bases at J; junction bases unmatched: 3. CDR3 sequence: CASSAGEGTQYF. The DNA of the CDR3 is TGTGCCAGCAGTGCCGGGGAGGGTACGCAGTATTTT.

The chain combines TRBV9 with TRBJ2-5, with 9 bases aligning to TRBD1. This CDR3 contains 15 residues. V shed 3 bases and J 4 bases; nucleotides not matched to a gene: 7. From germline, CDR1 is SGDLS and CDR2 YYNGEE. The CDR3 region is CASSGYGQGLETQYF. For the CDR3, the DNA is TGTGCCAGCAGCGGTTACGGACAGGGGCTAGAGACCCAGTACTTC. The complete variable domain, with remaining parts taken from reference TRBV9 and TRBJ2-5, reads DSGVTQTPKHLITATGQRVTLRCSPRSGDLSVYWYQQSLDQGLQFLIQYYNGEERAKGNILERFSAQQFPDLHSELNLSSLELGDSALYFCASSGYGQGLETQYFGPGTRLLVL.

About this clonotype itself: A read error may produce the germline difference seen at one junction end. This chain's CDR3 is CASSEWGGSNQPQRF. Here the CDR3 DNA reads TGTGCCAGCAGTGAATGGGGGGGCTCCAATCAGCCCCAGCGTTTT. This sequence joins TRBV25-1 and TRBJ1-5; the D gene is possibly TRBD1 (6 bases). This CDR3 is built from 15 residues. The germline gives CDR1 MGHDK, CDR2 SYGVNS. Combining the CDR3 with reference TRBV25-1 and TRBJ1-5 gives the whole variable domain EADIYQTPRYLVIGTGKKITLECSQTMGHDKMYWYQQDPGMELHLIHYSYGVNSTEKGDLSSESTVSRIRTEHFPLTLESARPSHTSQYLCASSEWGGSNQPQRFGDGTRLSIL.

This chain connects TRBV6-2 or TRBV6-3 to TRBJ1-1, with D tentatively TRBD1 (5 bases). The CDR3 has 14 amino acids. The germline V gene encodes CDR1 MNHEY and CDR2 SVGEGT. V dropped 1 base and J dropped 3 bases, with 9 bases sitting between them. CDR3 region: CASSYWTMDTEAFF. Written as DNA, the CDR3 is TGTGCCAGCAGTTACTGGACAATGGACACTGAAGCTTTCTTT.

This clonotype was observed a few times. This chain joins TRBV20-1 and TRBJ2-7, with 13 bases that match TRBD2. Per the germline V gene, CDR1 is DFQATT and CDR2 is SNEGSKA (reference sequence). This CDR3 region has 15 residues. Losses at the gene ends were 5 bases for V and 3 bases for J; bases not matched to a gene: 7. The CDR3: CSAGPGLAGFYEQYF. The CDR3 region has the DNA TGCAGTGCTGGACCGGGACTAGCGGGATTCTACGAGCAGTACTTC.

On this clonotype itself: Given a much more abundant clone one base away, this may be a read error. The rearrangement joins TRBV19 to TRBJ1-1; the D is unclear. Germline values: CDR1 LNHDA, CDR2 SQIVND (reference sequence). This CDR3 is 13 amino acids long. V was shortened by 1 base and J by 9 bases, with 12 bases between the two germline ends. This CDR3 reads CASSIGTGSKAFF. CDR3 coding DNA: TGTGCCAGTAGTATAGGGACGGGATCTAAAGCTTTCTTT.

V gene TRBV2 combines with J gene TRBJ1-2; no definite D call. This CDR3 has 15 amino acids. The germline gives CDR1 SNHLY, CDR2 FYNNEI. Deletions cut 3 bases from V and 4 bases from J, with 15 bases between. This CDR3 reads CASSEGLVPGYGYTF. CDR3 coding DNA: TGTGCCAGCAGTGAGGGCCTCGTTCCCGGCTATGGCTACACCTTC.

The gene calls are TRBV6-6 and TRBJ2-2, with 7 bases matching TRBD1. The junction had 3 bases not matched to a gene; V was cut back by 6 bases and J by 2 bases. CDR3 length: 14 amino acids. CDR1 is MNHNY, CDR2 SVGAGI, per germline (reference sequence). In DNA, the CDR3 is TGTGCCAGCAGACGACAGGGAAACACCGGGGAGCTGTTTTTT. As protein: CASRRQGNTGELFF.

The V and J genes are TRBV2 and TRBJ2-6, with D perhaps matching TRBD1 or TRBD2 (5 bases each). The CDR3 length is 16 residues. Trimming took 7 bases from V and 3 from J, leaving 16 bases between them. CDR1 and CDR2 (germline): SNHLY, FYNNEI. The chain's CDR3 is CASTRDGDFGANVLTF. The CDR3 nucleotides read TGTGCCAGCACGAGGGACGGAGACTTTGGGGCCAACGTCCTGACTTTC.

This chain joins TRBV6-4 and TRBJ1-6; 9 bases are shared with TRBD1. V shed 6 bases and J 10 bases; nucleotides not matched to a gene: 7. This CDR3 comprises 14 residues. Germline loops: CDR1 MRHNA, CDR2 SNTAGT. The CDR3 spells CASRPTGGGSPLHF. CDR3 sequence (DNA): TGTGCCAGCAGACCGACAGGGGGTGGGTCACCCCTCCACTTT.

This clonotype was counted between two and nine times. The chain recombines TRBV19 with TRBJ2-3; unclear D gene. Per the germline V gene, CDR1 is LNHDA and CDR2 is SQIVND (reference sequence). CDR3 length equals 12 residues. V was pared by 8 bases and J by 2 bases, with 8 bases between. Here the CDR3 DNA reads TGTGCCAGTTGGCGGATCACAGATACGCAGTATTTT. Translating it yields CASWRITDTQYF.

The chain is built from TRBV7-3 and TRBJ2-3; 9 bases map to TRBD1. Germline V gives CDR1 SGHTA, CDR2 FQGTGA. This CDR3 region has 16 residues. V was clipped by 0 bases and J by 2 bases; unmatched bases: 3. CDR3 DNA sequence: TGTGCCAGCAGCTTAACGGACAGGGGAAACACAGATACGCAGTATTTT. Translating gives CASSLTDRGNTDTQYF. The variable domain in full, with the rest retrieved from reference TRBV7-3 and TRBJ2-3, is GAGVSQTPSNKVTEKGKYVELRCDPISGHTALYWYRQSLGQGPEFLIYFQGTGAADDSGLPNDRFFAVRPEGSVSTLKIQRTERGDSAVYLCASSLTDRGNTDTQYFGPGTRLTVL.

The chain carries TRBV7-3 and TRBJ1-2; perhaps TRBD1 as D (5 bases). CDR1 is SGHTA and CDR2 is FQGTGA in the germline V gene. The CDR3 has 13 amino acids. Trimming cost V 5 bases and J 7 bases, with 14 bases left between them. For the CDR3, the DNA is TGTGCCAGCAGCCCCGACGGGGCTTCTGGCTACACCTTC. Its translation is CASSPDGASGYTF.

This clonotype appeared a single time. The chain uses TRBV28 and TRBJ2-3; 11 nucleotides line up with TRBD2. V lost 6 bases and J lost 8; bases outside the gene matches: 13. Germline V gene lookup returns CDR1 MDHEN and CDR2 SYDVKM. The CDR3 consists of 16 residues. The CDR3 bases are TGTGCCAGCAGCCCCTCAACTAGCGGGAGAGTGGTTACGCAGTATTTT. It is translated as CASSPSTSGRVVTQYF.

The table lists this clonotype with a few counts. The chain uses TRBV20-1 and TRBJ1-1; the D is unclear. CDR3 length: 15 amino acids. The germline V gene has CDR1 DFQATT and CDR2 SNEGSKA (reference sequence). Trimming took off 0 bases at V and 0 bases at J, with 11 bases between the two ends. The CDR3 nucleotides read TGCAGTGCTAGAGATCCGCTCAATCTGAACACTGAAGCTTTCTTT. Its translation is CSARDPLNLNTEAFF.

CDR3 region: CSGLQGGTDTQYF. In nucleotides, the CDR3 is TGCAGCGGCTTACAGGGGGGCACAGATACGCAGTATTTT. This chain uses TRBV29-1 with TRBJ2-3; TRBD1 matches at 8 bases. The germline CDR1 and CDR2 sequences are SQVTM and ANQGSEA. V trimming: 7 bases; J trimming: 1 base; junction bases outside the gene matches: 4. The CDR3 length is 13 residues.

The chain recombines TRBV5-6 with TRBJ2-7; D may correspond to TRBD1 or TRBD2 (5 bases each). Germline V gene data show CDR1 as SGHDT and CDR2 as YYEEEE. The V end was cut by 2 bases, the J end by 0 bases, with 9 bases between. CDR3 size: 14 residues. CDR3 amino acids: CASSFGTLSYEQYF. The CDR3 DNA sequence: TGTGCCAGCAGCTTTGGGACCCTCTCCTACGAGCAGTACTTC.

This clonotype was observed a handful of times. This chain joins TRBV28 and TRBJ2-7; D is perhaps TRBD1 (6 bases). V gave up 5 bases and J gave up 3 bases, with 14 bases separating them. Germline lookup yields CDR1 MDHEN and CDR2 SYDVKM. This CDR3 is built from 14 residues. DNA of the CDR3: TGTGCCAGCAGTACCGGGACATGGGACTACGAGCAGTACTTC. It codes for CASSTGTWDYEQYF.

This sequence joins TRBV7-8 and TRBJ2-7, with D perhaps TRBD1 or TRBD2 (6 bases each). Looked up from germline, CDR1 is SGHVS and CDR2 is FQNEAQ. Trimming removed 1 base from V and 1 base from J, with 11 bases in between. The CDR3 totals 15 residues. The CDR3, as DNA: TGTGCCAGCAGCTTAGGGGGGGCGCGGTCCTACGAGCAGTACTTC. As protein: CASSLGGARSYEQYF.

V gene TRBV15 combines with J gene TRBJ1-5; D gene unclear. Germline values: CDR1 LNHNV, CDR2 YYDKDF (reference sequence). Trimming took off 0 bases at V and 9 bases at J, with 9 bases between the two ends. The length of the CDR3 is 13 residues. CDR3 sequence: CATSRDRRRPQHF. The DNA for the CDR3 is TGTGCCACCAGCAGAGATCGCCGTCGGCCCCAGCATTTT.